The rows below give T cell receptor beta chains drawn from one sample of a study of regulatory T cells in long-lasting Graves disease. One entry per CDR3 protein, called by TCRdb with MiXCR from the multiplex PCR reads. The table lists approximately 400,000 distinct CDR3 sequences, about 25% of them singletons. The input for sequencing was peripheral blood mononuclear cells (PBMCs), taken when the disease was refractory, from a patient treated with antithyroid drugs. The receptors here all came from a female donor with Graves disease. Each CDR3 is given with its conserved first and last residue. The order of the fields is J gene, clone size, D gene, V gene, CDR3 DNA, CDR3 protein. The D gene is left open where the match is weak. Rows may omit the clone size; those that give it use once, few, many or a size class.

TRBJ2-7,few,NA,TRBV28,TGTGCCAGCGGGTGGAGGGAGCAGTACTTC,CASGWREQYF
TRBJ1-1,NA,NA,TRBV15,TGTGCCACCAGTACGACAATTGGGAACACTGAAGCTTTCTTT,CATSTTIGNTEAFF
TRBJ1-2,NA,TRBD1,TRBV20-1,TGCAGTGCTAGAGATCCGAGACAGGGACTTTATGGCTACACCTTC,CSARDPRQGLYGYTF
TRBJ2-7,few,TRBD2,TRBV29-1,TGCAGCGCTCCATCTCTAGCGGCCCTAGCCGAGCAGTACTTC,CSAPSLAALAEQYF
TRBJ1-5,NA,NA,TRBV20-1,TGCAGTGCTAGAGATATTATGGGGGATCAAGGAAATCAGCCCCAGCATTTT,CSARDIMGDQGNQPQHF
TRBJ2-4,few,NA,TRBV13,TGTGCCAGCAGCTGGGGTACGGGAGAAAACATTCAGTACTTC,CASSWGTGENIQYF
TRBJ2-7,many,NA,TRBV7-2,TGTGCCAGCAGCTTAGGTTCGGGCTCTGGCTACGAGCAGTACTTC,CASSLGSGSGYEQYF
TRBJ2-5,many,TRBD2,TRBV20-1,TGCAGTGCTAGCCCTCTAGCGGGAAGAGAGACCCAGTACTTC,CSASPLAGRETQYF
TRBJ2-2,many,NA,TRBV6-9,TGTGCCAGCAGTTACCCCCGTAGTCCGGCACTCGGGGAGCTGTTTTTT,CASSYPRSPALGELFF
TRBJ1-6,many,NA,TRBV7-9,TGTGCCAGCAGCTTGGTGGGGCAGGATTCACCCCTCCACTTT,CASSLVGQDSPLHF
TRBJ1-1,many,NA,TRBV12-3/TRBV12-4,TGTGCCAGCAGTTTCAACAGGGTCCGACTCGAAGCTTTCTTT,CASSFNRVRLEAFF
TRBJ2-7,once,TRBD2,TRBV4-1,TGCGCCAGCAGCCAGATAGCGGGACCATCCTACGAGCAGTACTTC,CASSQIAGPSYEQYF
TRBJ2-2,many,TRBD2,TRBV7-6,TGTGCCAGCAGCTTAGCGGGGACTAGCGGGAGGCACACCGGGGAGCTGTTTTTT,CASSLAGTSGRHTGELFF
TRBJ1-5,NA,NA,TRBV19,TGTGCCAGTAGTATAGATCCGACCCCTGGACACTGGCAAAATCAGCCCCAGCATTTT,CASSIDPTPGHWQNQPQHF
TRBJ1-3,few,NA,TRBV28,TGTGCCAGCAGTTTGGGCCTGCTCGGAAACACCATATATTTT,CASSLGLLGNTIYF
TRBJ2-5,few,TRBD2,TRBV28,TGTGCCAGCAGCCCATCAGCGGGAGGAGCAGAGACCCAGTACTTC,CASSPSAGGAETQYF
TRBJ1-2,few,TRBD1,TRBV10-3,TGTGCCATCAGTGACCTCCAAAACAGGGGCGATGGCTACACCTTC,CAISDLQNRGDGYTF
TRBJ1-1,many,NA,TRBV6-2/TRBV6-3,TGTGCCAGCAGTTATTTCGGGGCTGCTGAAGCTTTCTTT,CASSYFGAAEAFF
TRBJ2-7,NA,TRBD1,TRBV5-6,TGTGCCAGCAGCTTGGCTCTGACAGGGGTCCGCGAGCAGTACTTC,CASSLALTGVREQYF
TRBJ2-7,NA,NA,TRBV19,TGTGCCAGTAGTATAATCGGGTCCCGCCGATACGAGCAGTACTTC,CASSIIGSRRYEQYF
TRBJ1-4,NA,TRBD1,TRBV20-1,TGCAGTGCTTCACGACAGGGGGCACGAAAACTGTTTTTT,CSASRQGARKLFF
TRBJ2-5,few,TRBD2,TRBV5-1,TGCGCCAGCAGCCTGCCCGAATCTAGCGGGAGGTCAGAGACCCAGTACTTC,CASSLPESSGRSETQYF